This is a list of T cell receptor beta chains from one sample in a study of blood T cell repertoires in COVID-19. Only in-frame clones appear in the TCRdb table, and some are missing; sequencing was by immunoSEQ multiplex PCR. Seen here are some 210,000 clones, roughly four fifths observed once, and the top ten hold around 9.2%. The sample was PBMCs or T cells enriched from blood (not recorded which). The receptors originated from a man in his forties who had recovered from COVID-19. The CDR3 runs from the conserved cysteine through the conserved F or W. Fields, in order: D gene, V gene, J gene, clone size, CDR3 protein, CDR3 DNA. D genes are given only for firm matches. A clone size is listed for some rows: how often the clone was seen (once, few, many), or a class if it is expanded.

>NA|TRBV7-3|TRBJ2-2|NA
CASRQTGNTGELFF
TGTGCCAGCAGGCAGACAGGGAACACCGGGGAGCTGTTTTTT
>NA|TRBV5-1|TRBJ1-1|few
CASSADMNTEAFF
TGCGCCAGCAGCGCAGACATGAACACTGAAGCTTTCTTT
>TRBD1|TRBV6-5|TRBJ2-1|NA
CASSYRTGAAYNEQFF
TGTGCCAGCAGTTACCGCACAGGGGCCGCCTACAATGAGCAGTTCTTC
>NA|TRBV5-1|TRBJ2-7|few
CATSRDTLYEQYF
TGCGCCACCTCCCGGGACACTTTATACGAGCAGTACTTC
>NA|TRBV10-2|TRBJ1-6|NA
CASSDLIVGNYSPLHF
TGCGCCAGCAGTGATTTGATAGTGGGCAACTATTCACCCCTCCACTTT
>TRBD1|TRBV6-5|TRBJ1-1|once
CASSYSRTGTEAFF
TGTGCCAGCAGTTACTCGAGGACAGGCACTGAAGCTTTCTTT
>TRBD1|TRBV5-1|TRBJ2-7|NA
CANLGQAREQYF
TGCGCCAACCTCGGACAGGCCCGCGAGCAGTACTTC
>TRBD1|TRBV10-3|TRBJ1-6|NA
CAISNSDRGESPLHF
TGTGCCATCAGTAACTCTGACAGGGGAGAATCACCCCTCCACTTT
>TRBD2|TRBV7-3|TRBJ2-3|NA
CASSLAGGRTDTQYF
TGTGCCAGCAGCTTAGCGGGGGGGCGAACAGATACGCAGTATTTT
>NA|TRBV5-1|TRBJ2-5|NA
CASSTRQETQYF
TGCGCCAGCAGTACTAGACAAGAGACCCAGTACTTC
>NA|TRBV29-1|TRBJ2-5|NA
CSVEDLYLGETQYF
TGCAGCGTTGAAGATCTTTATCTAGGAGAGACCCAGTACTTC
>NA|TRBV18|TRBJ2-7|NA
CASSAKGGPYIEQYF
TGTGCCAGCTCAGCAAAAGGGGGACCTTATATCGAGCAGTACTTC